Listed below are T cell receptor beta chains from one sample, sequenced in a study of cytomegalovirus exposure and HLA in healthy donors. The data were produced by immunoSEQ multiplex PCR, yet TCRdb's version contains in-frame clones alone and is incomplete. This sample has roughly 92,000 clones, with over 70% found just once. Source material: PBMCs. The receptor source for this set is a woman between 50 and 59 years old in good health and CMV-seropositive. The CDR3 runs from the conserved cysteine through the conserved F or W. The D gene is left open where the match is weak. Clone size is given for some rows only: seen once, a few or many times, or a class if the clone is expanded.

>.|few|TRBV29-1|TRBJ1-2
CSVYSINYGYTF
TGCAGCGTCTATTCGATTAACTATGGCTACACCTTC
>.|once|TRBV9|TRBJ1-2
CASSAVGANYGYTF
TGTGCCAGCAGCGCCGTCGGGGCTAACTATGGCTACACCTTC
>.|.|TRBV30|TRBJ2-1
CAWNRGGGDEQFF
TGTGCCTGGAATAGGGGAGGAGGCGATGAGCAGTTCTTC
>TRBD2|.|TRBV29-1|TRBJ2-1
CSVRTSDEQFF
TGCAGCGTGCGGACTAGCGATGAGCAGTTCTTC
>TRBD1|once|TRBV18|TRBJ2-1
CASSLLQGAAYNEQFF
TGTGCCAGCTCACTCCTACAGGGGGCGGCCTACAATGAGCAGTTCTTC
>TRBD1|.|TRBV10-1|TRBJ1-1
CATVPGTAGNTEAFF
TGCGCCACCGTCCCCGGGACAGCGGGGAACACTGAAGCTTTCTTT
>.|.|TRBV28|TRBJ2-3
CASSLTVAGSTDTQYF
TGTGCCAGCAGCCTCACCGTGGCGGGGAGCACAGATACGCAGTATTTT
>.|.|TRBV19|TRBJ2-3
CASSADMSGTDTQYF
TGTGCCAGTAGTGCAGACATGTCTGGCACAGATACGCAGTATTTT
>.|.|TRBV5-4|TRBJ1-1
CASSIPGPQGTEAFF
TGTGCCAGCAGCATTCCGGGCCCCCAGGGCACTGAAGCTTTCTTT
>TRBD2|.|TRBV2|TRBJ2-5
CASSVRGISGRAFRVTQYF
TGTGCCAGCAGCGTCCGGGGAATTAGCGGGAGGGCCTTCCGGGTGACCCAGTACTTC
>TRBD1|.|TRBV11-3|TRBJ2-2
CASSFAGGNTGELFF
TGTGCCAGCAGCTTTGCAGGGGGGAACACCGGGGAGCTGTTTTTT
>TRBD1|.|TRBV5-4|TRBJ1-2
CASSFPPGQGGHGYTF
TGTGCCAGCAGCTTCCCCCCGGGACAGGGTGGGCATGGCTACACCTTC
>.|.|TRBV2|TRBJ2-3
CASSLTTQGTDTQYF
TGTGCCAGCAGTTTGACTACTCAGGGGACAGATACGCAGTATTTT
>.|.|TRBV11-3|TRBJ2-1
CASSLRASKYNEQFF
TGTGCCAGCAGCTTAAGGGCTAGCAAGTACAATGAGCAGTTCTTC
>TRBD1|.|TRBV7-6|TRBJ1-3
CASSLTGTENTIYF
TGTGCCAGCAGCCTGACAGGGACGGAAAACACCATATATTTT
>TRBD1|.|TRBV2|TRBJ2-3
CATTDRGGDTQYF
TGTGCCACCACGGACAGGGGAGGAGATACGCAGTATTTT
>TRBD1|.|TRBV7-8|TRBJ2-2
CASSQWTGETGELFF
TGTGCCAGCAGCCAGTGGACAGGGGAAACCGGGGAGCTGTTTTTT
>.|.|TRBV2|TRBJ1-2
CASARGAGRGNYGYTF
TGTGCCAGCGCCAGAGGGGCAGGGAGGGGGAACTATGGCTACACCTTC
>.|.|TRBV5-1|TRBJ2-1
CASSSRIDNEQFF
TGCGCCAGCAGCTCCAGGATAGACAATGAGCAGTTCTTC
>TRBD1|.|TRBV5-1|TRBJ1-2
CASSLDGTGGWGYTF
TGCGCCAGCAGCTTGGACGGGACAGGGGGCTGGGGCTACACCTTC
>.|.|TRBV5-1|TRBJ1-2
CASSLSTSGYTF
TGCGCCAGCAGCTTATCAACTAGTGGCTACACCTTC
>TRBD2|.|TRBV11-1|TRBJ2-5
CASSHPGGETQYF
TGTGCCAGCAGCCACCCGGGGGGGGAGACCCAGTACTTC
>.|.|TRBV6-6|TRBJ1-2
CASRPQRNFNYGYTF
TGTGCCAGTAGACCACAGCGGAATTTTAACTATGGCTACACCTTC
>.|.|TRBV19|TRBJ1-4
CASSITATGLEKLFF
TGTGCCAGTAGTATCACGGCTACAGGGTTAGAAAAACTGTTTTTT
>.|once|TRBV19|TRBJ1-1
CASSMDSDTEAFF
TGTGCCAGTAGTATGGACAGTGACACTGAAGCTTTCTTT
>.|.|TRBV5-1|TRBJ1-2
CASSLASSRYLDYGYTF
TGCGCCAGCAGCTTGGCCTCCTCGAGGTATCTTGACTATGGCTACACCTTC
>TRBD1|.|TRBV7-7|TRBJ2-3
CASSLGTGRTDTQYF
TGTGCTAGCAGCTTAGGGACAGGGAGAACAGATACGCAGTATTTT
>TRBD2|few|TRBV5-4|TRBJ2-1
CASSVPASGRAYEQFF
TGTGCCAGCAGCGTACCAGCGAGCGGGAGGGCCTATGAGCAGTTCTTC
>TRBD1|.|TRBV6-1|TRBJ1-1
CASRETGLMNTEAFF
TGTGCCAGCAGGGAGACAGGGCTGATGAACACTGAAGCTTTCTTT
>.|.|TRBV4-1|TRBJ2-3
CASSQETGNTDTQYF
TGCGCCAGCAGCCAAGAGACTGGTAACACAGATACGCAGTATTTT
>.|.|TRBV19|TRBJ1-1
CASSIAHRENTEAFF
TGTGCCAGTAGTATAGCGCACAGGGAAAACACTGAAGCTTTCTTT
>.|.|TRBV2|TRBJ2-5
CASSEQGETQYF
TGTGCCAGCAGTGAACAGGGCGAGACCCAGTACTTC
>.|.|TRBV5-1|TRBJ1-5
CASSTGGGGDQPQHF
TGCGCCAGCAGCACGGGGGGGGGAGGAGATCAGCCCCAGCATTTT
>.|few|TRBV7-9|TRBJ1-1
CASSLGQTNTEAFF
TGTGCCAGCAGCTTAGGACAGACGAACACTGAAGCTTTCTTT
>TRBD1|.|TRBV5-1|TRBJ2-5
CASSLGTGYETQYF
TGCGCCAGCAGCTTGGGGACAGGGTACGAGACCCAGTACTTC
>TRBD2|.|TRBV7-9|TRBJ2-1
CASSFLLAGVREQFF
TGTGCCAGCAGCTTTCTACTAGCGGGAGTTAGGGAGCAGTTCTTC
>TRBD2|.|TRBV2|TRBJ2-3
CASPIAGGRGDTQYF
TGTGCCAGCCCGATAGCGGGAGGCCGGGGAGATACGCAGTATTTT
>.|.|TRBV7-3|TRBJ1-6
CASSLRYNSPLHF
TGTGCCAGCAGCTTGCGGTATAATTCACCCCTCCACTTT
>.|.|TRBV11-2|TRBJ1-1
CASSLKAQLNTEAFF
TGTGCCAGCAGCTTAAAGGCACAGTTGAACACTGAAGCTTTCTTT
>.|.|TRBV6-5|TRBJ2-3
CASSTTGTIQYF
TGTGCCAGCAGTACGACCGGGACAATACAGTATTTT
>TRBD2|.|TRBV29-1|TRBJ2-5
CSVEGTSGSLKTQYF
TGCAGCGTTGAGGGGACTAGCGGGAGTTTGAAGACCCAGTACTTC